These T cell receptor beta chains were read from a single sample in a study of CD4 T cells in relation to SARS-CoV-2 and coronaviruses. No cognate antigen is known for these TCRs. Assay used: immunoSEQ multiplex PCR; TCRdb lists only in-frame clones, some missing. The table shows roughly 20,000 clones, with about three fifths occurring only once. Input material: CD4+ T cells from PBMCs, cultured in vitro. These TCRs come from a human donor in good health. The CDR3 runs from the conserved cysteine through the conserved F or W. D genes are given only for firm matches. Not all rows give a size; the values are once, few, many and, for expanded clones, a class.

CDR3	DNA	D	V	J	size
CASSRDRTGVYNEQFF	TGCGCCAGCAGCCGCGACCGGACGGGGGTCTACAATGAGCAGTTCTTC	.	TRBV4-1	TRBJ2-1	.
CASSELGHFSNQPQHF	TGTGCCAGCAGTGAACTCGGACACTTTAGCAATCAGCCCCAGCATTTT	.	TRBV2	TRBJ1-5	.
CASSQTSGRPGEQFF	TGTGCCAGCAGCCAGACTAGCGGGAGGCCGGGGGAGCAGTTCTTC	TRBD2	TRBV5-4	TRBJ2-1	few
CAISGDGGATGELFF	TGTGCCATCAGTGGGGACGGGGGGGCCACCGGGGAGCTGTTTTTT	TRBD2	TRBV10-3	TRBJ2-2	.
CASSANPGGPRF	TGTGCCAGCAGTGCCAACCCAGGGGGCCCGCGCTTC	TRBD1	TRBV28	TRBJ2-7	once
CASSLDPGNTIYF	TGTGCCAGCAGCTTAGACCCTGGAAACACCATATATTTT	.	TRBV7-2	TRBJ1-3	.
CASTLFAGTENEKLFF	TGTGCCAGCACCTTATTTGCCGGGACAGAAAATGAAAAACTGTTTTTT	TRBD1	TRBV7-9	TRBJ1-4	few
CASRRNRGGEKLFF	TGTGCCAGCAGGAGGAACAGGGGTGGGGAAAAACTGTTTTTT	TRBD1	TRBV6-5	TRBJ1-4	.
CASSIQGKGREQYF	TGTGCCAGCAGTATACAGGGTAAGGGCCGCGAGCAGTACTTC	.	TRBV6-6	TRBJ2-7	.
CASSLDGGPGGLFF	TGTGCCAGCAGCTTGGACGGGGGACCGGGGGGACTGTTTTTT	.	TRBV5-5	TRBJ1-4	few
CASSNTQGEQYF	TGTGCCAGCAGCAACACACAGGGGGAGCAGTACTTC	TRBD1	TRBV7-9	TRBJ2-7	once
CASSTRVGGGTDTQYF	TGTGCCAGCAGCACCCGGGTGGGCGGGGGCACAGATACGCAGTATTTT	.	TRBV7-2	TRBJ2-3	.
CASSPLGAASYEQYF	TGTGCCAGCAGCCCGCTGGGTGCAGCTTCCTACGAGCAGTACTTC	.	TRBV3-1/TRBV3-2	TRBJ2-7	.
CAWSKQIMNTEAFF	TGTGCCTGGAGTAAACAGATTATGAACACTGAAGCTTTCTTT	.	TRBV30	TRBJ1-1	.
CASSGVKGRNTDTQYF	TGTGCCAGCAGTGGGGTAAAGGGGCGAAACACAGATACGCAGTATTTT	.	TRBV6-1	TRBJ2-3	.
CASSRVGAGEQETQYF	TGTGCCAGCAGCCGTGTCGGAGCGGGGGAACAAGAGACCCAGTACTTC	TRBD2	TRBV3-1/TRBV3-2	TRBJ2-5	.
CASSQEDGVNNSPLHF	TGTGCCAGCAGCCAAGAGGATGGGGTTAACAATTCACCCCTCCACTTT	.	TRBV3-1/TRBV3-2	TRBJ1-6	few
CASSLKGQSTDTQYF	TGTGCCAGCAGCTTAAAGGGACAAAGCACAGATACGCAGTATTTT	.	TRBV7-3	TRBJ2-3	.
CASSLFGGPGNTIYF	TGTGCCAGCAGCCTCTTCGGGGGGCCGGGAAACACCATATATTTT	.	TRBV13	TRBJ1-3	few
CASSLPLVAGVEEQYF	TGTGCCAGCAGCTTGCCCCTGGTAGCGGGGGTGGAGGAGCAGTACTTC	TRBD2	TRBV11-2	TRBJ2-7	.
CASSLDELAVGGELFF	TGCGCCAGCAGCTTGGACGAGCTAGCGGTGGGCGGGGAGCTGTTTTTT	TRBD2	TRBV5-1	TRBJ2-2	.
CASSLDRGTDEQYF	TGCGCCAGCAGCTTGGATAGGGGGACCGACGAGCAGTACTTC	.	TRBV5-1	TRBJ2-7	.
CASSQERRGLLYF	TGCGCCAGCAGCCAAGAGCGACGGGGACTCCTGTACTTC	.	TRBV4-3	TRBJ2-5	few
CASSLGGRNYGYTF	TGCGCCAGCAGCTTGGGGGGGCGAAACTATGGCTACACCTTC	.	TRBV5-1	TRBJ1-2	few
CASRASGGNSYEQYF	TGTGCCAGCAGGGCTAGCGGGGGGAACTCCTACGAGCAGTACTTC	TRBD2	TRBV6-5	TRBJ2-7	.
CASSTPWGGYLYNEQFF	TGTGCCAGCAGCACCCCTTGGGGGGGGTACCTATACAATGAGCAGTTCTTC	TRBD2	TRBV7-9	TRBJ2-1	few
CASSETSGGNEQFF	TGTGCCAGCAGCGAGACTAGCGGGGGTAATGAGCAGTTCTTC	TRBD2	TRBV11-3	TRBJ2-1	.
CASSLGGRGGLSTDTQYF	TGCGCCAGCAGCTTGGGAGGCAGAGGGGGGCTAAGCACAGATACGCAGTATTTT	.	TRBV5-1	TRBJ2-3	.
CASSNMGGSSNQPQHF	TGTGCCAGTAGCAACATGGGCGGTTCAAGCAATCAGCCCCAGCATTTT	.	TRBV19	TRBJ1-5	.
CASSLRANYGYTF	TGTGCCAGCAGCCTACGGGCTAACTATGGCTACACCTTC	.	TRBV5-4	TRBJ1-2	.
CASSRDRSYGYTF	TGTGCCAGCAGTCGGGACAGGAGCTATGGCTACACCTTC	TRBD1	TRBV6-6	TRBJ1-2	.
CASSFLLGSETQYF	TGTGCCAGCAGTTTCCTACTGGGTTCAGAGACCCAGTACTTC	.	TRBV6-2/TRBV6-3	TRBJ2-5	.
CASSDPSGGYFYNEQFF	TGTGCCAGCAGTGACCCCTCCGGGGGTTACTTCTACAATGAGCAGTTCTTC	.	TRBV6-1	TRBJ2-1	.
CASSQDLSPSGSSYNEQFF	TGCGCCAGCAGCCAAGATCTAAGCCCTAGCGGGAGCTCCTACAATGAGCAGTTCTTC	TRBD2	TRBV4-3	TRBJ2-1	.
CASSLERGMSTEAFF	TGTGCCAGCAGCCTAGAAAGGGGAATGTCCACTGAAGCTTTCTTT	.	TRBV11-1	TRBJ1-1	.
CASSQSPEGNEQFF	TGTGCCAGCAGCCAGTCACCCGAGGGGAATGAGCAGTTCTTC	.	TRBV3-1/TRBV3-2	TRBJ2-1	.
CASSLGVSNTEAFF	TGCGCCAGCAGCTTGGGAGTCTCGAACACTGAAGCTTTCTTT	.	TRBV5-1	TRBJ1-1	.
CASTRRGLASDTQYF	TGTGCCAGCACCCGAAGGGGACTAGCGTCAGATACGCAGTATTTT	TRBD2	TRBV7-9	TRBJ2-3	.
CASGPGLYTQETQYF	TGTGCTAGTGGCCCGGGACTATATACCCAAGAGACCCAGTACTTC	TRBD2	TRBV12-5	TRBJ2-5	.
CASSSHRGRDLQETQYF	TGCGCCAGCAGCTCTCATAGGGGGAGAGACCTCCAAGAGACCCAGTACTTC	.	TRBV5-1	TRBJ2-5	.
CASSVGTDTQYF	TGTGCCAGCAGCGTAGGGACAGATACGCAGTATTTT	.	TRBV9	TRBJ2-3	few
CASSFGRLPTGTTNEKLFF	TGTGCCAGCAGCTTTGGCCGCCTGCCGACAGGTACAACTAATGAAAAACTGTTTTTT	.	TRBV7-8	TRBJ1-4	.
CASSQGNREGEQYF	TGCGCCAGCAGCCAAGGCAACAGGGAAGGCGAGCAGTACTTC	.	TRBV4-3	TRBJ2-7	.
CASSPGQGSYNEQFF	TGTGCCAGCAGCCCGGGACAGGGTTCCTACAATGAGCAGTTCTTC	TRBD1	TRBV9	TRBJ2-1	.
CASSLARLESTDTQYF	TGCGCCAGCAGCCTCGCGCGACTAGAGTCCACAGATACGCAGTATTTT	.	TRBV5-1	TRBJ2-3	.
CASSQVAGPVTGELFF	TGTGCCAGCAGCCAAGTCGCGGGACCAGTCACCGGGGAGCTGTTTTTT	.	TRBV3-1/TRBV3-2	TRBJ2-2	.
CASSQAPTEYYEQYF	TGTGCCAGCAGCCAAGCCCCGACGGAATACTACGAGCAGTACTTC	.	TRBV4-2	TRBJ2-7	few
CASSSDRLSGNTIYF	TGTGCCAGCAGCTCCGACAGACTCTCTGGAAACACCATATATTTT	.	TRBV3-1/TRBV3-2	TRBJ1-3	few
CASSPVSGGDTEAFF	TGTGCCAGCTCACCAGTTTCAGGGGGGGACACTGAAGCTTTCTTT	TRBD1	TRBV18	TRBJ1-1	.
CASSLEWIFGGELFF	TGTGCCAGCAGCTTAGAATGGATTTTTGGCGGGGAGCTGTTTTTT	.	TRBV7-2	TRBJ2-2	.
CAIRGLDTDTQYF	TGTGCCATCAGGGGGTTAGACACAGATACGCAGTATTTT	.	TRBV10-3	TRBJ2-3	.
CASSYSGDPGNTIYF	TGTGCCAGCAGTTACTCGGGGGATCCTGGAAACACCATATATTTT	.	TRBV6-6	TRBJ1-3	.
CASSDPRGANEAFF	TGTGCCAGCAGCGACCCACGGGGAGCGAATGAAGCTTTCTTT	.	TRBV6-2/TRBV6-3	TRBJ1-1	.
CATSDSHTRGGQGAREGTEAFF	TGTGCCACCAGTGATTCGCACACGAGGGGGGGACAGGGGGCGCGGGAGGGCACTGAAGCTTTCTTT	TRBD1	TRBV24-1	TRBJ1-1	.
CASIYKTQGAQANEQFF	TGTGCCAGTATATACAAAACCCAGGGGGCGCAGGCGAATGAGCAGTTCTTC	TRBD1	TRBV19	TRBJ2-1	.
CASSPQGLVSETQYF	TGTGCCAGCAGCCCACAGGGACTAGTAAGCGAGACCCAGTACTTC	TRBD2	TRBV3-1/TRBV3-2	TRBJ2-5	few
CASSLPGLPMQYF	TGTGCCAGCAGCTTACCGGGACTCCCAATGCAGTACTTC	.	TRBV7-2	TRBJ2-7	.